Following are 11 T cell receptor beta chains from one sample sequenced in a study of T cells in Graves' hyperthyroidism and ophthalmopathy. Amplification targeted TCR beta CDR3 regions from RNA transcripts. The TCR CDR3 first-round RT-PCR relied on the HTBI primer set. TCRdb reprocessed the multiplex PCR reads with MiXCR, giving one entry per CDR3 protein. The sample lists 340,000 or so distinct CDR3 sequences; 16% were seen once. Sequencing input: blood. These receptors came from a man between 25 and 39 years old with Graves' hyperthyroidism.

The rearrangement joins TRBV5-4 to TRBJ2-3; D unresolved. Germline V gene sequence: CDR1 SGHNT, CDR2 YYREEE (reference sequence). CDR3 length equals 13 residues. The V end lost 4 bases, the J end lost 0 bases, and 6 bases lay between the germline ends. In DNA, the CDR3 is TGTGCCAGCAGCAAGGACAGCACAGATACGCAGTATTTT. It specifies CASSKDSTDTQYF.

This clonotype was seen repeatedly, ten times or more. The chain links TRBV10-3 to TRBJ1-1; no firm D call. The CDR3 is 14 amino acids. Germline lookup yields CDR1 ENHRY and CDR2 SYGVKD. The V end was cut by 7 bases, the J end by 2 bases, with 14 bases between. This CDR3 reads CAINADESNTEAFF. The CDR3, as DNA: TGTGCCATCAATGCCGACGAGTCCAACACTGAAGCTTTCTTT.

This clonotype has more than one count but fewer than ten. This chain uses TRBV28 with TRBJ1-5; D gene unclear. Trimming stripped 7 bases from V and 2 bases from J, with 9 bases between. Per the germline V gene, CDR1 is MDHEN and CDR2 is SYDVKM. There are 13 residues in the CDR3. CDR3 sequence reads: CASIRDGNQPQHF. The CDR3, as DNA: TGTGCCAGCATTCGAGATGGCAATCAGCCCCAGCATTTT.

The V call is TRBV10-3, the J call TRBJ1-1, with TRBD1 identical over 7 bases. J was trimmed by 0 bases and V by 11 bases; bases with no gene match: 6. The CDR3 sequence is 13 residues long. In germline, CDR1 is ENHRY, CDR2 SYGVKD. The CDR3 protein is CAVADRLNTEAFF. CDR3 coding DNA: TGTGCCGTGGCGGACAGGTTGAACACTGAAGCTTTCTTT.

This clonotype has ten or more counts. The chain has TRBV18 and TRBJ1-1; D is undetermined. CDR1 is KGHSH and CDR2 is LQKENI in the germline V gene. The ends were cut back, 5 bases at V and 2 bases at J, with 9 bases in the middle. The CDR3 is made up of 13 amino acids. This CDR3 reads CASSSTPNTEAFF. The CDR3, as DNA: TGTGCCAGCTCATCAACACCTAACACTGAAGCTTTCTTT.

J is TRBJ1-2 and V is TRBV6-1; D is uncertain. Germline V CDR1 and CDR2: MNHNS, SASEGT. The CDR3 totals 13 residues. V was pared by 5 bases and J by 4 bases, with 11 bases between. The CDR3 reads CASSPGGFYGYTF. The CDR3 nucleotides read TGTGCCAGCAGTCCAGGTGGTTTCTATGGCTACACCTTC.

Concerning this clonotype: A much bigger clone sits one base away, suggesting this may be a read error. This chain links TRBV28 with TRBJ1-1; D gene uncertain. Germline assignment: CDR1 MDHEN and CDR2 SYDVKM. The CDR3 is 12 residues long. CDR3 amino acids: CVSTRLNTEAFF. CDR3 DNA: TGTGTCAGCACCAGATTGAACACTGAAGCTTTCTTT.

In nucleotides, the CDR3 is TGTGCCAGCGGCCCTAGCGGGAGTAGTGATGAGCAGTTCTTC. Its translation: CASGPSGSSDEQFF. The genes are TRBV7-3 and TRBJ2-1; 10 nucleotides match TRBD2. Trimming at V came to 8 bases and at J to 8 bases, leaving 9 bases not matched to a gene. Germline loops: CDR1 SGHTA, CDR2 FQGTGA. The CDR3 is made up of 14 amino acids. Using reference TRBV7-3 and TRBJ2-1 for the parts outside the CDR3, the full variable domain is GAGVSQTPSNKVTEKGKYVELRCDPISGHTALYWYRQSLGQGPEFLIYFQGTGAADDSGLPNDRFFAVRPEGSVSTLKIQRTERGDSAVYLCASGPSGSSDEQFFGPGTRLTVL.

This clonotype has ten or more counts. The chain uses TRBV20-1 and TRBJ1-1; D is uncertain. The germline V gene has CDR1 DFQATT and CDR2 SNEGSKA (reference sequence). This CDR3 region has 12 residues. V was trimmed by 4 bases and J by 6 bases, leaving 12 bases between them. The DNA for the CDR3 is TGCAGTGCTACGGATGGAGGCGCTGAAGCTTTCTTT. Its protein is CSATDGGAEAFF.

The genes are TRBV13 and TRBJ2-3; D is uncertain. The CDR3 is 13 amino acids. Germline V gene lookup returns CDR1 PRHDT and CDR2 FYEKMQ (reference sequence). The V end was cut by 1 base, the J end by 12 bases, with 14 bases between. CDR3 sequence reads: CASSLASSTSQYF. CDR3 nucleotide sequence: TGTGCCAGCAGCTTAGCCTCCTCGACTTCTCAGTATTTT.

This clonotype showed up many times. J is TRBJ1-3 and V is TRBV27, with TRBD1 matching 7 bases. The V segment lost 6 bases and the J segment 0 bases; nucleotides outside the gene matches: 5. The CDR3 totals 15 residues. Looked up from germline, CDR1 is MNHEY and CDR2 is SMNVEV (reference sequence). The DNA for the CDR3 is TGTGCCAGCAGCCGGGACAGCTTCTCTGGAAACACCATATATTTT. Translating gives CASSRDSFSGNTIYF.